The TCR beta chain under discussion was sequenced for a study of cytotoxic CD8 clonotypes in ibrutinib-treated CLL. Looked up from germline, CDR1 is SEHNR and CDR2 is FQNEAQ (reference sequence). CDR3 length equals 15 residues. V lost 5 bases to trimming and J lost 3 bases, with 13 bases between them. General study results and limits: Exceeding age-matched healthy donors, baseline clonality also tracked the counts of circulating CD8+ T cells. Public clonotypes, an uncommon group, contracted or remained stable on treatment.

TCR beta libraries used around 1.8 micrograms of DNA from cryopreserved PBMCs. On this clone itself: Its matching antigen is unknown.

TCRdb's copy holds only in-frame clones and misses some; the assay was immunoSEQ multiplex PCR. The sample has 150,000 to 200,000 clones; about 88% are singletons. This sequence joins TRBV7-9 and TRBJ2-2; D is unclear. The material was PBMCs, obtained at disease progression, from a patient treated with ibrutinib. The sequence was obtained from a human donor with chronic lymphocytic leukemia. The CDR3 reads CASSMWVGDTGELFF. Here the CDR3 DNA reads TGTGCCAGCAGCATGTGGGTAGGAGACACCGGGGAGCTGTTTTTT. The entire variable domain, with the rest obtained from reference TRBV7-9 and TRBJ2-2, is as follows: DTGVSQNPRHKITKRGQNVTFRCDPISEHNRLYWYRQTLGQGPEFLTYFQNEAQLEKSRLLSDRFSAERPKGSFSTLEIQRTEQGDSAMYLCASSMWVGDTGELFFGEGSRLTVL.